This entry concerns a single T cell receptor beta chain. Its antigen remains unidentified. All donors participated as healthy donors of bone marrow. PCR amplification relied on 60 Vbeta primers (plus 13 Jbeta primers). Clones were read by immunoSEQ multiplex PCR, and TCRdb kept only the in-frame ones, dropping some. The sample contains approximately 160,000 clones, around 80% of which appear only once. This entry comes from a study of cytomegalovirus exposure and HLA in healthy donors. Study observations and caveats: TCR beta chain V- and J-gene trimming was linked, in a later analysis, to a missense variant in DCLRE1C.

The source of this sequence is a woman in her forties or fifties in good health and CMV-seropositive. Material for sequencing was PBMCs.

The CDR3 loop reads CSALEGQSSYNEQFF. The CDR3 bases are TGCAGCGCCCTAGAGGGCCAGAGCTCCTACAATGAGCAGTTCTTC. The chain uses TRBV29-1 and TRBJ2-1, with TRBD2 as a possible D gene (5 bases). CDR3 length: 15 residues. V dropped 7 bases and J dropped 0 bases, with 16 bases sitting between them. Germline loops: CDR1 SQVTM, CDR2 ANQGSEA.